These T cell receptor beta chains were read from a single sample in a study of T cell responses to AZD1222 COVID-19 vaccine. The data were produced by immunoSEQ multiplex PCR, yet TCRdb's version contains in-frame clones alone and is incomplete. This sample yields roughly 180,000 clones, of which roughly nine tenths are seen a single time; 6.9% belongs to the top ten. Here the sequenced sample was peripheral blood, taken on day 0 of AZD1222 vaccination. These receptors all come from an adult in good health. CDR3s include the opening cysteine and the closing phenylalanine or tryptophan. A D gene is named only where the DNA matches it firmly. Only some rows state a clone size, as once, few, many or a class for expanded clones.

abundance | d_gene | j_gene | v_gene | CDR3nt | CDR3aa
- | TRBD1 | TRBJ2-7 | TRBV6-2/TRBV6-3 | TGTGCCAGCAGTTACCCCGGGACAGGCGCCTACGAGCAGTACTTC | CASSYPGTGAYEQYF
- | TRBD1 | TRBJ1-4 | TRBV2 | TGTGCCAGCAGTGGACAGGGGGCGTATGAAAAACTGTTTTTT | CASSGQGAYEKLFF
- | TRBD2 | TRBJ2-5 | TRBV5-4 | TGTGCCAGCAGCTTTCTTCCGCGGGGGGGCCTGGAGACCCAGTACTTC | CASSFLPRGGLETQYF
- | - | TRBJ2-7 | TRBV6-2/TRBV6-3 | TGTGCCAGCAGTTACTCGATGGGGACTCGGGAGTTCGACGAGCAGTACTTC | CASSYSMGTREFDEQYF
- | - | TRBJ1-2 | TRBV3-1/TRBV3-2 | TGTGCCAGCAGCCCCCCCGCCTTAGCTAACTATGGCTACACCTTC | CASSPPALANYGYTF
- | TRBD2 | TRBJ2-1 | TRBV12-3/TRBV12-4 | TGTGCCAGCCGGGGACTAGCAGGTAATGAGCAGTTCTTC | CASRGLAGNEQFF
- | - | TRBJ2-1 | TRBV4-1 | TGCGCCAGCAGCCACCCCCTGACGGGGGCGTCCTACAATGAGCAGTTCTTC | CASSHPLTGASYNEQFF
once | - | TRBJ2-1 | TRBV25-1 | TGTGCCAGCAGTGAAAGTGTTGTGCAGGGTGAGCAGTTCTTC | CASSESVVQGEQFF
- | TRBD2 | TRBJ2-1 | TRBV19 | TGTGCCAGTAGTATAGCTAGCGGGTTTTCCTACAATGAGCAGTTCTTC | CASSIASGFSYNEQFF
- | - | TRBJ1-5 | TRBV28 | TGTGCCAGCAGTTCCAGGACTCTCCGGGGTAGCAATCAGCCCCAGCATTTT | CASSSRTLRGSNQPQHF
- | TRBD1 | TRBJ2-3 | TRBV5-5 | TGTGCCAGCAGCTCCCAGGACAGGGGAGTTTCTAGCACAGATACGCAGTATTTT | CASSSQDRGVSSTDTQYF
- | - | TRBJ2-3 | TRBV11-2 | TGTGCCAGCAGCTACATCGTTGATACGCAGTATTTT | CASSYIVDTQYF
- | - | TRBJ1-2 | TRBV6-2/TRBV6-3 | TGTGCCAGCAGTTACCCCCAAAAGGCTAACTATGGCTACACCTTC | CASSYPQKANYGYTF
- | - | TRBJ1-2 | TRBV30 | TGTGCCTGGAGGAACATCGCGCAATATGGCTACACCTTC | CAWRNIAQYGYTF
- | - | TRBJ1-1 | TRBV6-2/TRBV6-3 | TGTGCCAGCAGTTACTTTGGGGGGGACACTGAAGCTTTCTTT | CASSYFGGDTEAFF
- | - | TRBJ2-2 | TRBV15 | TGTGCCACCAGCAGAGTTCGCCTGACGAACACCGGGGAGCTGTTTTTT | CATSRVRLTNTGELFF
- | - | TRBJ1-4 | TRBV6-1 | TGTGCCAGCAGCCGGGCTACGGCTAATGAAAAACTGTTTTTT | CASSRATANEKLFF
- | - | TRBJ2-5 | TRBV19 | TGTGCCAGTAGCGGTACGGAGACCCAGTACTTC | CASSGTETQYF
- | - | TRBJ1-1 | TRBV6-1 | TGTGCCAGCAGTGAATGGGGGGTGGACACTGAAGCTTTCTTT | CASSEWGVDTEAFF
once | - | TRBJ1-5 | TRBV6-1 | TGTGCCAGCAGCGAATGGGAGCGGGGGTTCAATCAGCCCCAGCATTTT | CASSEWERGFNQPQHF
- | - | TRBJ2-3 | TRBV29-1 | TGCAGCGCCGCGGGCTCGCCGCCAGATACGCAGTATTTT | CSAAGSPPDTQYF
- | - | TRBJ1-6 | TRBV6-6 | TGTGCCAGTCGACGGAGCAATTCACCCCTCCACTTT | CASRRSNSPLHF
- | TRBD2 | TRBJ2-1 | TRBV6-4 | TGTGCCAGCAGTCCCTTAGCGGGGGCCCGCAATGAGCAGTTCTTC | CASSPLAGARNEQFF
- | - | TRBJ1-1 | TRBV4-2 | TGTGCCAGCAGCCAAGCGCAGGGCTTGAACACTGAAGCTTTCTTT | CASSQAQGLNTEAFF
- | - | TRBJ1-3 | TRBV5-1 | TGCGCCAGCAGCTTGGTTGGGGCTGGAAACACCATATATTTT | CASSLVGAGNTIYF
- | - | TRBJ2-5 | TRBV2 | TGTGCCAGCAGGTTCCAGGGCCCAGAGACCCAGTACTTC | CASRFQGPETQYF
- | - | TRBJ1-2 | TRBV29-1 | TGCAGCGTTGGGGGGCACCCCAACTATGGCTACACCTTC | CSVGGHPNYGYTF
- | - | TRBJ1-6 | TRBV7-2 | TGTGCCAGCAGCCGAGATGCGAATTCACCCCTCCACTTT | CASSRDANSPLHF
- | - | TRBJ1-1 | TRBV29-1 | TGCAGCGTTGAAATAGGGAGTAGGACTGAAGCTTTCTTT | CSVEIGSRTEAFF
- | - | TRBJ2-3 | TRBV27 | TGTGCCAGCAGTTTATATGCGGGGTCGACTACAGATACGCAGTATTTT | CASSLYAGSTTDTQYF
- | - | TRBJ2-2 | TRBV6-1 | TGTGCCAGCAGTGAAGGGTTCGACACCGGGGAGCTGTTTTTT | CASSEGFDTGELFF